These 21 T cell receptor beta chains share one sample of origin, sequenced in a study of spatial heterogeneity in lung cancer. The antigens these receptors bind are not known. Time point reported: sample taken at primary tumor resection. Study-wide results and caveats: Tumor mutation counts were tracked by expanded intratumoral alpha and beta TCR counts.

One entry per CDR3 protein, called by TCRdb with MiXCR from the 5' RACE reads. Found here are nearly 11,000 distinct CDR3 sequences, more than 4% of them singletons; the top ten hold around 11%. The sequences come from lung tumor tissue, collected at surgery. The receptor source for this set is a male donor with early-stage non-small cell lung cancer.

This clonotype was seen at least ten times. A library made for alpha chains picked up this beta chain off target, so its size means little. The chain couples TRBV20-1 to TRBJ2-3, with 11 bases matching TRBD2. CDR1 is DFQATT and CDR2 is SNEGSKA in the germline V gene (reference sequence). Germline trimming cut 5 bases from V and 6 bases from J; bases unmatched to any gene: 1. This CDR3 contains 12 residues. The CDR3 DNA follows: TGCAGTGCTGTAGCGGGAGGGGATACGCAGTATTTT. It specifies CSAVAGGDTQYF.

This clonotype was observed many times. Little can be read into the size of this beta chain, an off-target read in a library designed for alpha chains. V usage is TRBV6-5 and J usage is TRBJ1-3; D not resolved. V lost 6 bases to trimming and J lost 0 bases, with 15 bases between them. The CDR3 loop spans 16 amino acids. CDR1 and CDR2 from the germline V gene are MNHEY and SVGAGI. The CDR3 DNA reads as TGTGCCAGCAGCCCGTTTTCTGGGTTCTCTGGAAACACCATATATTTT. It yields the protein CASSPFSGFSGNTIYF.

The sample holds many counts of this clonotype. This beta chain came through as a stray read in a library set up for alpha chains, and its size says little. The CDR3 loop is CASSEAYSGGNTDTQYF. The CDR3 DNA reads TGCGCCAGCAGTGAGGCCTATAGCGGGGGGAACACAGATACGCAGTATTTT. This chain uses TRBV10-2 with TRBJ2-3; TRBD2 matches 10 bases. The germline V gene encodes CDR1 WSHSY and CDR2 SAAADI. V shed 2 bases and J 2 bases; nucleotides not matched to a gene: 7. The CDR3 has 17 residues.

By frequency in the sample, this clonotype is medium-sized. Found in a library prepared for alpha chains, this beta chain is an off-target read, and its abundance has little meaning. The rearrangement uses TRBV19 and TRBJ2-2, with D uncertain. This CDR3 is 12 amino acids long. V was trimmed by 10 bases and J by 0 bases, leaving 6 bases between them. Germline assignment: CDR1 LNHDA and CDR2 SQIVND (reference sequence). CDR3 sequence: CATPTNTGELFF. As DNA, the CDR3 is TGTGCCACTCCGACGAACACCGGGGAGCTGTTTTTT.

This clonotype has at least ten counts. The library was built for alpha chains, so this beta chain is an off-target read and its size means little. This chain connects TRBV28 to TRBJ2-1; TRBD2 agrees at 10 bases. CDR1 and CDR2 from the germline V gene are MDHEN and SYDVKM. The CDR3 extends over 15 amino acids. V was pared by 2 bases and J by 10 bases, with 8 bases of the junction left unmatched. CDR3 coding DNA: TGTGCCAGCAGTTTACTAGCGGGAGAAACCGGCGAGCAGTTCTTC. Translation gives CASSLLAGETGEQFF.

This clonotype was seen ten or more times. Being off target in a library aimed at alpha chains, this beta chain has a size of little meaning. The J gene is TRBJ1-3, the V gene TRBV28; TRBD1 might be the D (5 bases). The V gene lost 4 bases and the J gene lost 2 bases, with 18 bases spanning the gap. This CDR3 is 17 amino acids long. Germline V gene lookup returns CDR1 MDHEN and CDR2 SYDVKM. DNA for the CDR3: TGTGCCAGCAGTTCCCGGGCCGCCAGGGCGGCTGGAAACACCATATATTTT. Translated: CASSSRAARAAGNTIYF.

This clonotype has at least ten counts. This beta chain lies outside the target of a library built for alpha chains; its clone size means little. The chain couples TRBV7-2 to TRBJ2-2, with D possibly being TRBD1 (6 bases). The ends were cut back, 8 bases at V and 2 bases at J, with 21 bases in the middle. Germline loops: CDR1 SGHTA, CDR2 FQGNSA. There are 17 residues in the CDR3. The CDR3 sequence: CASGSQGYRVNTGELFF. DNA of the CDR3: TGTGCCAGCGGATCCCAGGGATACAGGGTCAACACCGGGGAGCTGTTTTTT.

With respect to this clonotype: A library prepared for alpha chains yielded this beta chain as an off-target read; its size is of little meaning. The chain uses TRBV20-1 and TRBJ2-7, with TRBD2 identical over 7 bases. The CDR3 contains 17 residues. Germline CDR1 is DFQATT and CDR2 is SNEGSKA (reference sequence). V lost 0 bases and J lost 0; bases outside the gene matches: 11. This CDR3 is CSAREPIAGPSSYEQYF. The CDR3 DNA sequence: TGCAGTGCTAGAGAACCCATAGCGGGTCCTAGCTCCTACGAGCAGTACTTC.

This clonotype is labeled medium-sized. This beta chain represents an off-target read in a library built for alpha chains; its size is of limited meaning. CDR3 DNA sequence: TGTGCCAGCAATACCCCTTCCACCGGGGCCAACGAGCAGTACTTC. Translating it yields CASNTPSTGANEQYF. This sequence joins TRBV6-2 or TRBV6-3 and TRBJ2-7; possibly TRBD1 or TRBD2 for D (5 bases each). The CDR3 is made up of 15 amino acids. Trimming pared 7 bases from V and 5 bases from J, leaving 21 bases between. Germline-derived CDR1 and CDR2 are MNHEY and SVGEGT.

There are a few counts of this clonotype. A library prepared for alpha chains yielded this beta chain as an off-target read; its size is of little meaning. The chain uses TRBV7-2 and TRBJ2-7; D call uncertain. There are 12 residues in the CDR3. V shed 3 bases and J shed 7 bases, with 10 bases lying between them. Per the germline V gene, CDR1 is SGHTA and CDR2 is FQGNSA. CDR3 DNA: TGTGCCAGCAGCTTGGGCCTTGAGGAGCAGTACTTC. It codes for CASSLGLEEQYF. The whole variable domain, filled in from reference TRBV7-2 and TRBJ2-7, reads GAGVSQSPSNKVTEKGKDVELRCDPISGHTALYWYRQSLGQGLEFLIYFQGNSAPDKSGLPSDRFSAERTGGSVSTLTIQRTQQEDSAVYLCASSLGLEEQYFGPGTRLTVT.

At least ten counts were recorded for this clonotype. This beta chain represents an off-target read in a library built for alpha chains; its size is of limited meaning. The chain joins TRBV9 to TRBJ2-5; 8 bases fit TRBD1. The CDR3 runs to 14 residues. Unmatched junction bases numbered 6, after V lost 3 bases and J lost 5 bases. Germline CDR1 and CDR2: SGDLS and YYNGEE. DNA for the CDR3: TGTGCCAGCAGCGGGAGGACAGGGACGGAGACCCAGTACTTC. It encodes CASSGRTGTETQYF.

By share of the sample, this clonotype is large. The library was built for alpha chains, so this beta chain is an off-target read and its size means little. The rearrangement links TRBV27 to TRBJ1-2; D is possibly TRBD1 (6 bases). V was clipped by 5 bases and J by 2 bases, with 9 bases between them. The CDR3 consists of 13 residues. Germline CDR1 MNHEY, CDR2 SMNVEV (reference sequence). The CDR3 loop reads CASSQQGNYGYTF. CDR3 bases: TGTGCCAGCAGTCAACAGGGAAACTATGGCTACACCTTC.

By share of the sample, this clonotype is medium-sized. This beta chain turned up in a library designed for alpha chains; as an off-target read, its abundance says little. The chain uses TRBV12-3 or TRBV12-4 and TRBJ1-4, with D possibly TRBD1 on 5 matching bases. Between the trimmed V and J ends, which lost 1 base and 4 bases, there was a span of 7 bases. The CDR3 has 14 residues. CDR3 bases: TGTGCCAGCAGTTTAGGACAGCTTAATGAAAAACTGTTTTTT. Translation: CASSLGQLNEKLFF.

This clonotype was recorded at least ten times. Since it is a stray read in a library aimed at alpha chains, this beta chain has a size that is not meaningful. The chain recombines TRBV28 with TRBJ2-5, with 10 bases matching TRBD2. V trimming: 5 bases; J trimming: 3 bases; junction bases outside the gene matches: 6. Germline CDR1 reads MDHEN; CDR2 reads SYDVKM. The CDR3 loop spans 15 amino acids. The CDR3 DNA sequence: TGTGCCAGCAGTCTAGCGGGAGTCGGGGAAGAGACCCAGTACTTC. Amino acids: CASSLAGVGEETQYF.

This clonotype came up a few times. Since it is a stray read in a library aimed at alpha chains, this beta chain has a size that is not meaningful. This chain uses TRBV28 with TRBJ2-1; TRBD2 matches 13 bases. The CDR3 extends over 16 amino acids. With 5 bases clipped from V and 8 bases from J, the junction kept 9 bases outside the gene matches. The germline gives CDR1 MDHEN, CDR2 SYDVKM. CDR3 DNA sequence: TGTGCCAGCAGTCTCCGGACTAGCGGGGGATGGGATGAGCAGTTCTTC. Protein: CASSLRTSGGWDEQFF.

A note on this clonotype: This beta chain was picked up by a library intended for alpha chains and is off target, so its count carries little meaning. The rearrangement uses TRBV3-1 and TRBJ2-1; 8 bases are shared with TRBD2. The CDR3 is made up of 16 amino acids. V trimming: 7 bases; J trimming: 4 bases; junction bases outside the gene matches: 12. The germline V gene encodes CDR1 LGHDT and CDR2 YNNKEL (reference sequence). The CDR3 DNA is TGTGCCAGCACCCAGCAGGGGACTAGTTTGTACAATGAGCAGTTCTTC. This encodes CASTQQGTSLYNEQFF.

This clonotype was detected only a few times. The size of this beta chain means little, since it is a stray read in a library made for alpha chains. The CDR3 bases are TGTGCCAGCAGCTTAGTTTCAGGGGAGGGAACTACGAATACGCAGTATTTT. As protein: CASSLVSGEGTTNTQYF. The V call is TRBV7-2, the J call TRBJ2-3; D might be TRBD2 (7 bases). This CDR3 spans 17 amino acids. Germline CDR1 SGHTA, CDR2 FQGNSA. Trimming pared 1 base from V and 7 bases from J, leaving 21 bases between.

The table lists this clonotype with many counts. Because this beta chain is a stray read in a library intended to capture alpha chains, its abundance should not be given much weight. The chain is built from TRBV3-1 and TRBJ2-3, with 9 bases fitting TRBD2. CDR1 and CDR2 from the germline V gene are LGHDT and YNNKEL (reference sequence). V trimming: 4 bases; J trimming: 3 bases; junction bases outside the gene matches: 5. There are 15 residues in the CDR3. The CDR3 sequence: CASSLGLAITDTQYF. CDR3 sequence (DNA): TGTGCCAGCAGCCTGGGACTAGCAATAACAGATACGCAGTATTTT.

This clonotype is labeled as medium-sized. The library was designed around alpha chains, so this beta chain is a stray read whose abundance carries little weight. V is TRBV28 and J is TRBJ2-5; D call uncertain. Per germline, CDR1 MDHEN and CDR2 SYDVKM. V lost 6 bases and J lost 0, with 8 bases in between. This CDR3 is 13 amino acids long. CDR3 sequence (DNA): TGTGCCAGCAGATTTCGGGACCAAGAGACCCAGTACTTC. It codes for CASRFRDQETQYF.

A note on this clonotype: With the library built for alpha chains, this beta chain is off target and its frequency is not meaningful. V usage is TRBV11-2 and J usage is TRBJ2-1; 7 bases align to TRBD1. The germline V gene encodes CDR1 SGHAT and CDR2 FQNNGV. Trimming removed 4 bases from V and 4 bases from J; junction bases left unmatched: 7. The CDR3 sequence is 15 residues long. The CDR3 protein is CASSSRDSGYNEQFF. The CDR3 DNA is TGTGCCAGCAGCTCCCGGGACAGCGGATACAATGAGCAGTTCTTC.

The sample holds many counts of this clonotype. The library was built for alpha chains, so this beta chain is an off-target read and its size means little. The V call is TRBV19, the J call TRBJ2-2; D gene uncertain. With 7 bases removed from V and 1 base from J, the gap between germline ends came to 10 bases. The CDR3 sequence is 14 residues long. Germline values: CDR1 LNHDA, CDR2 SQIVND (reference sequence). The CDR3 nucleotides are TGTGCCAGTACTCCCGACAAGAACACCGGGGAGCTGTTTTTT. Protein: CASTPDKNTGELFF.